This TCR beta chain stems from a study of T cells in localized non-small cell lung cancer (dated by TCRdb to the early 2020s). Broadly, across the study: The study analyzed T cell repertoires of hundreds of early-stage NSCLC patients, comparing tumors and uninvolved tumor-adjacent lungs. The cohort consisted of 236 treatment-naive NSCLC patients whose localized lung tumors had been resected. A mean age of 66.3 years was recorded for the NSCLC patients, of whom around 120 were male and over 100 were female. The paper's findings and limits, for the study overall: Because multi-region tumor sequencing was not done, intratumor heterogeneity could not be ruled out. Because of the exploratory design, TCR variables were selected using unadjusted p-values without false-discovery rate correction. Of the top 100 tumor clones, a median of roughly 57 were detected in paired uninvolved adjacent lung; roughly 26 were also among that lung's top 100. Higher blood T cell density associated with longer overall survival, while higher adjacent-lung clonality associated with shorter survival. The highest T cell clonality was observed in uninvolved tumor-adjacent lung, where clonality exceeded that of tumor, suggesting that antigenic responses were more focused in uninvolved tumor-adjacent lung.

The immunoSEQ Assay was used to sequence TCR beta CDR3 regions from DNA. From the authors' description of their analysis: T cell density was computed as TCR beta template counts normalized to usable DNA estimated by amplifying housekeeping genes. Richness was estimated using the preseqR package, with extrapolation to 400,000 templates for PBMC samples and to 120,000 templates for tissue samples. Clonality was defined by subtracting Pielou's evenness from one. To identify tissue-enriched TCRs, differential abundance testing was run on productive amino-acid clonotypes with a minimum total count of 5 and an alpha of 0.1. The Jaccard Index and the Morisita Overlap Index were used to measure repertoire overlap between compartments. GLIPH clustered TCR beta CDR3s with public tetramer-defined viral CDR3s; viral motifs required at least three viral sequences plus V-gene enrichment. As stored in TCRdb, this immuneACCESS dataset retains in-frame rearrangements with V and J assigned. A fraction of the clones does not appear; measured against another copy, unresolved V genes explain less than half of the discrepancy, and the remainder lacks a known reason. Clone size and the V and J calls come from that table; the DNA yielded D and trimming. This sample has 50,000 to 75,000 clones in its table, and approximately 90% of those were observed once. The ten largest make up just under 20% of the sample.

A remark on this clone: The specificity of this receptor is unknown. No much larger clonotype is one base removed from it; base qualities were not supplied.

The CDR3 numbers 14 residues from cysteine through phenylalanine. The retained sequence is limited to the CDR3, 42 bases, with the frame set at the first base. CDR1 and CDR2 are read off the germline V gene (reference sequence) as GTSNPN and SVGIG. V lost 0 bases and J lost 7 bases; the stretch between them is 15 bases long. At diagnosis, peripheral blood, uninvolved tumor-adjacent lung and tumor were collected and stored as a combination of fresh-frozen and FFPE material. Blood samples were analyzed as peripheral blood mononuclear cells for TCR repertoire profiling. Recombination joined TRBV30 with TRBJ1-2; no confident D gene assignment can be made. The sample was peripheral blood, taken before any cancer treatment. The source is a man aged 40 to 70 with stage I lung adenocarcinoma. Read as DNA, the sequence is TGTGCCTGGAGTGTACCTTACTCCGATGGTGGCTACACCTTC. Protein translation: CAWSVPYSDGGYTF.